The 5 T cell receptor beta chains listed next were all sequenced from one sample in a study of breast tumors, draining lymph nodes, adjacent tissues. TCRdb reanalysed the multiplex PCR reads using MiXCR and keeps one entry per CDR3 protein. The profile shows 75,000 to 100,000 distinct CDR3 sequences, roughly 19% of them singletons. Breast cancer patients provided tissue from their axillary draining lymph nodes. The sequencing sample was made of axillary lymph node tissue. The receptors shown here come from a female donor with breast cancer. Some clones in this sample may be carry-over from other donors' samples.

This clonotype was picked up many times. V usage is TRBV9 and J usage is TRBJ2-1; perhaps TRBD2 as D (6 bases). Germline CDR1 and CDR2: SGDLS and YYNGEE. The V end was cut by 0 bases, the J end by 2 bases, with 6 bases between. The CDR3 length is 14 residues. This CDR3 reads CASSVGLAYNEQFF. The CDR3 DNA reads as TGTGCCAGCAGCGTAGGACTAGCCTACAATGAGCAGTTCTTC.

As regards this clonotype: This may arise from a read error, as a much more abundant clone is one base away. The chain uses TRBV11-2 and TRBJ2-1; 8 bases are a match to TRBD2. The CDR3 has 15 amino acids. The germline V gene encodes CDR1 SGHAT and CDR2 FQNNGV. The CDR3 DNA reads TGTGCCAGCAGCTTATTAGCGGGACCGTACAATGAGCAGCTCTTC. Translated, it gives CASSLLAGPYNEQLF.

About this clonotype: Germline and junction disagree at one end, which may indicate a read error. The chain has TRBV10-3 and TRBJ1-5; D is unclear. This CDR3 comprises 15 residues. Germline CDR1 and CDR2: ENHRY and SYGVKD. CDR3 sequence: CAISEGFSSNPPQHF. The DNA of the CDR3 is TGTGCCATCAGTGAGGGATTCAGTAGCAATCCGCCCCAGCATTTT.

This chain links TRBV28 with TRBJ1-2, with no clear D. V lost 2 bases and J lost 5, with 9 bases in between. Germline CDR1 reads MDHEN; CDR2 reads SYDVKM. CDR3 size: 13 residues. The CDR3 reads CASSLQGLYGYTF. For the CDR3, the DNA is TGTGCCAGCAGTTTACAAGGACTGTATGGCTACACCTTC.

This clonotype has just one count. A much larger clonotype is one base distant, so this may be a read error. V is TRBV12-3 or TRBV12-4 and J is TRBJ2-3; D not certain. The CDR3 loop spans 14 amino acids. V was shortened by 3 bases and J by 4 bases, with 11 bases between the two germline ends. The CDR3 sequence: CASSLFGSSDTQYF. The CDR3 DNA sequence: TGTGCCAGCAGTTTGTTCGGCAGCTCAGATACGCAGTATTTT.